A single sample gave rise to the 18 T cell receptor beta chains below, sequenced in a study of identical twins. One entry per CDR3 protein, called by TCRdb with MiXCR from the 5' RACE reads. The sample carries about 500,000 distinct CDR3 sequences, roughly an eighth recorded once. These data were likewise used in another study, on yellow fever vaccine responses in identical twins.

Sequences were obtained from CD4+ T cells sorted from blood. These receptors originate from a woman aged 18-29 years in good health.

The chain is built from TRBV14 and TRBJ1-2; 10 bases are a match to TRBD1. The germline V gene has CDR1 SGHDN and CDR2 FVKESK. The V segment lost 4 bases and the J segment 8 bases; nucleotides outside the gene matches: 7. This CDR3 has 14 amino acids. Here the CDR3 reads CASSPAGTGVGYTF. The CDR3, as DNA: TGTGCCAGCAGCCCTGCCGGGACAGGGGTCGGCTACACCTTC.

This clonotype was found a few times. The CDR3 is CASSDRGAGIEETQYF. The DNA of the CDR3 is TGTGCCAGCAGTGATAGGGGGGCAGGGATCGAAGAGACCCAGTACTTC. The chain combines TRBV25-1 with TRBJ2-5; D is possibly TRBD1 or TRBD2 (6 bases each). Germline V gene data show CDR1 as MGHDK and CDR2 as SYGVNS. V was trimmed by 3 bases and J by 3 bases, leaving 17 bases between them. This CDR3 comprises 16 residues.

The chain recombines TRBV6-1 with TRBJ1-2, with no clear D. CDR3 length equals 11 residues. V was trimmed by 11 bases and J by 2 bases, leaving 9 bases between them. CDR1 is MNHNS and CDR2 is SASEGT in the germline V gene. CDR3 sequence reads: CALADNYGYTF. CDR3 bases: TGTGCCCTGGCAGACAACTATGGCTACACCTTC.

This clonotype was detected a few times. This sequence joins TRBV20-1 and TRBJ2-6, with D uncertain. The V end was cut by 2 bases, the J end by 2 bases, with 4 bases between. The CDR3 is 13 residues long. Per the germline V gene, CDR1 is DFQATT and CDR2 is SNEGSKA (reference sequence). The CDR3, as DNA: TGCAGTGCTAGACCAACTGGGGCCAACGTCCTGACTTTC. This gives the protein CSARPTGANVLTF.

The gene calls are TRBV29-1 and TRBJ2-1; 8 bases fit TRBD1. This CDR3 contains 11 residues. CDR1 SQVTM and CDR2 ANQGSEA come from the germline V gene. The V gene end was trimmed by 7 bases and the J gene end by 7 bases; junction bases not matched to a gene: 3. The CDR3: CSGTGLNEQFF. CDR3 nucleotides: TGCAGCGGGACAGGGTTGAATGAGCAGTTCTTC.

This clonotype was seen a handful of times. The CDR3 loop is CASSLAVVSNGYTF. DNA of the CDR3: TGTGCCAGCAGCTTAGCAGTGGTATCGAATGGCTACACCTTC. The rearrangement uses TRBV7-8 and TRBJ1-2, with D hard to call. The CDR3 is 14 amino acids. Germline V gene lookup returns CDR1 SGHVS and CDR2 FQNEAQ. V was pared by 0 bases and J by 6 bases, with 11 bases between.

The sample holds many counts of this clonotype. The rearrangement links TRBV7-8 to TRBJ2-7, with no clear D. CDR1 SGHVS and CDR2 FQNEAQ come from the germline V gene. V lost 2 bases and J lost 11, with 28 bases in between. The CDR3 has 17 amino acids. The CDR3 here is CASSLSGSGASYEEKYF. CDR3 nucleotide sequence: TGTGCCAGCAGCTTATCTGGATCTGGAGCTTCCTACGAAGAAAAGTACTTC.

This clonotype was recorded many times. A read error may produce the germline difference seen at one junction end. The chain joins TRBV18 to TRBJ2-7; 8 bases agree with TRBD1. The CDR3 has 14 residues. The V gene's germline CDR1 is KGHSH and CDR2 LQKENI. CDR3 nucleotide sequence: TGCGCCAGCAGCCCTGACAGGGGTTCCTACGAGCAGTACTTC. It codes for CASSPDRGSYEQYF.

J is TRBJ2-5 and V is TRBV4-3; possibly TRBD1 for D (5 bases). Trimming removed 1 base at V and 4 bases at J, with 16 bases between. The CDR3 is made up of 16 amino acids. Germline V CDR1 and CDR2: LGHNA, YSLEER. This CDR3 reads CASSQGLGRVGETQYF. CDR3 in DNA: TGCGCCAGCAGCCAAGGGCTAGGCAGGGTTGGAGAGACCCAGTACTTC.

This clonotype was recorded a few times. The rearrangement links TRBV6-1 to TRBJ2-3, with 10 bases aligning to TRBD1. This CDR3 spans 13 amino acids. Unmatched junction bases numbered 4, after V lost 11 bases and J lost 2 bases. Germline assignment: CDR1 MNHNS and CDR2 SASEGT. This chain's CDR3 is CAVGTGDTDTQYF. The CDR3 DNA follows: TGTGCCGTCGGGACAGGGGACACAGATACGCAGTATTTT.

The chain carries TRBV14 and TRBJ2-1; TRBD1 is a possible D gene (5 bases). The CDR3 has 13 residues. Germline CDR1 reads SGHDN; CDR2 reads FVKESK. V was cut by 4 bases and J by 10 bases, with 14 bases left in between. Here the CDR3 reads CASSPPSRAEQFF. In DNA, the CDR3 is TGTGCCAGCAGCCCCCCGTCCAGGGCAGAGCAGTTCTTC.

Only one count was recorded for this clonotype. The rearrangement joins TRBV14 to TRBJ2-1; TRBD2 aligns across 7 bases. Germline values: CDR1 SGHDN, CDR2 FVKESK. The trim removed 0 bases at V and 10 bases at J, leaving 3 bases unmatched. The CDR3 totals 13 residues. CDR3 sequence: CASSQDLAGEQFF. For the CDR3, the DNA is TGTGCCAGCAGCCAAGATTTAGCGGGCGAGCAGTTCTTC.

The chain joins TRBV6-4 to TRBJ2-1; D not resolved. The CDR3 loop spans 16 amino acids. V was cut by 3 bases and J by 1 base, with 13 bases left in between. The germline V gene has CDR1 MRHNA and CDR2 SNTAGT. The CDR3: CASSEKAFLSYNEQFF. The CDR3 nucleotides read TGTGCCAGCAGTGAAAAGGCATTTCTTTCCTACAATGAGCAGTTCTTC.

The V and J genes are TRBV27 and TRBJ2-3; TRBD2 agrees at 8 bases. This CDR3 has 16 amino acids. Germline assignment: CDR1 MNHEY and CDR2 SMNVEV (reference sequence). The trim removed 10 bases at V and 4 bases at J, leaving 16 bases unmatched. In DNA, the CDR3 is TGTGCCACCTCTAACGCTGGCGGGGGGAAATCAGATACGCAGTATTTT. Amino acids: CATSNAGGGKSDTQYF.

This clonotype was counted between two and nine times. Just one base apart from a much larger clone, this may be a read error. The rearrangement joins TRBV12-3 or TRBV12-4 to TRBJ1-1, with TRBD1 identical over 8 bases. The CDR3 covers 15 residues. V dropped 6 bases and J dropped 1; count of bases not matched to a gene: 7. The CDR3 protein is CASRPRTGPNTEAFF. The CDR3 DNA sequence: TGTGCCAGCAGACCCCGGACAGGGCCGAACACTGAAGCTTTCTTT.

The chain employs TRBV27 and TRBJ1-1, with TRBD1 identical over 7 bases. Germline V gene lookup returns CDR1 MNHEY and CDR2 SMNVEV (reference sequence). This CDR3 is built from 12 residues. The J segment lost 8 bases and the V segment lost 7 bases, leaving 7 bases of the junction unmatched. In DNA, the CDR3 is TGTGCCAGCACCCACAGGGGAGGAGAAGCTTTCTTT. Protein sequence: CASTHRGGEAFF.

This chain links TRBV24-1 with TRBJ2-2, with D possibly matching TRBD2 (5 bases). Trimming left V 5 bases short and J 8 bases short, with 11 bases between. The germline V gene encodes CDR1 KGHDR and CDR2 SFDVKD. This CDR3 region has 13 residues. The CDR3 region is CATSGTGLGELFF. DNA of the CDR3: TGTGCCACCAGTGGGACTGGCCTAGGGGAGCTGTTTTTT.

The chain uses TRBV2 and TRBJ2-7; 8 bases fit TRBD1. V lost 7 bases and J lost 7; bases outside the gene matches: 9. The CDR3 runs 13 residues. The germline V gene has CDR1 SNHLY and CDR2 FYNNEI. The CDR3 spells CASTPGGPLEQYF. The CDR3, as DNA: TGTGCCAGCACACCAGGGGGCCCATTGGAGCAGTACTTC.